The 14 T cell receptor beta chains presented below share a single source sample, sequenced in a study of cytomegalovirus exposure and HLA in healthy donors. The PCR used 60 Vbeta and 13 Jbeta primers. Measured with immunoSEQ multiplex PCR; TCRdb has only the in-frame clones, and not every one. The data show over 200,000 clones, over 70% seen once. The sample taken for sequencing was PBMCs. The receptors originated from a woman in her fifties or sixties in good health and CMV-seropositive.

The V gene is TRBV2, the J gene TRBJ1-1; 9 bases are shared with TRBD1. CDR1 is SNHLY and CDR2 is FYNNEI in the germline V gene. The CDR3 length is 14 residues. V was pared by 8 bases and J by 4 bases, with 8 bases of the junction left unmatched. The CDR3 nucleotides read TGTGCCAGCGCCCCGGACAGGGGCTCCACTGAAGCTTTCTTT. Translating it yields CASAPDRGSTEAFF.

The V gene is TRBV28, the J gene TRBJ1-4, with TRBD1 matching 7 bases. The germline V gene encodes CDR1 MDHEN and CDR2 SYDVKM. V was pared by 7 bases and J by 8 bases, with 7 bases of the junction left unmatched. The CDR3 runs 13 residues. The CDR3 protein is CASTDQGDEKLFF. The CDR3 nucleotides read TGTGCCAGCACCGATCAGGGGGACGAAAAACTGTTTTTT.

As concerns this clone: A junction end diverges from the germline sequence, so it may reflect a read error. Other nucleotide sequences in the sample specify the same CDR3. The V and J genes are TRBV7-9 and TRBJ2-7; D is unclear. The V gene's germline CDR1 is SEHNR and CDR2 FQNEAQ (reference sequence). The CDR3 extends over 10 amino acids. The CDR3 DNA is TGTTCCAGCAGCCCTTACGAGCAGTACTTC. It yields the protein CSSSPYEQYF.

This clone was counted between two and nine times. The chain combines TRBV9 with TRBJ2-3, with 8 bases matching TRBD2. The CDR3 runs 15 residues. The V and J ends lost 4 bases and 4 bases, in that order; junction bases with no gene match: 8. Per germline, CDR1 SGDLS and CDR2 YYNGEE. CDR3 in DNA: TGTGCCAGCAGCCGGAGTAGCGGGGTCTCAGATACGCAGTATTTT. Protein: CASSRSSGVSDTQYF.

V is TRBV19 and J is TRBJ1-1; D not certain. The CDR3 runs 13 residues. Germline V lookup: CDR1 LNHDA, CDR2 SQIVND (reference sequence). Trimming shortened V by 3 bases and J by 5 bases, and 10 bases separated the two germline ends. The DNA for the CDR3 is TGTGCCAGTAGTATTAGCAGACCGACTGAAGCTTTCTTT. Translation gives CASSISRPTEAFF.

This sequence joins TRBV5-4 and TRBJ2-1; 13 bases are a match to TRBD2. The CDR3 loop spans 16 amino acids. The trim removed 7 bases at V and 10 bases at J, leaving 14 bases unmatched. Germline V lookup: CDR1 SGHNT, CDR2 YYREEE (reference sequence). CDR3 in amino acids: CASGGGPGLAGPEQFF. CDR3 nucleotides: TGTGCCAGCGGAGGGGGTCCGGGACTAGCGGGGCCCGAGCAGTTCTTC.

The chain carries TRBV29-1 and TRBJ1-1, with 9 bases fitting TRBD1. This CDR3 is 12 amino acids long. Germline V gives CDR1 SQVTM, CDR2 ANQGSEA. V gave up 7 bases and J gave up 3 bases; unmatched junction bases: 3. The DNA of the CDR3 is TGCAGCGCCCGGACAGGGGACACTGAAGCTTTCTTT. It encodes CSARTGDTEAFF.

This chain uses TRBV10-3 with TRBJ2-7, with a weak D call TRBD1 (6 bases). V was cut by 3 bases and J by 0 bases, with 9 bases left in between. The CDR3 length is 14 residues. Germline V lookup: CDR1 ENHRY, CDR2 SYGVKD. The CDR3 coding sequence is TGTGCCATCAGTGACTCGGACAGCTCCTACGAGCAGTACTTC. Protein product: CAISDSDSSYEQYF.

V gene TRBV28 combines with J gene TRBJ1-4; TRBD1 matches at 7 bases. CDR3 size: 16 residues. Germline V gene lookup returns CDR1 MDHEN and CDR2 SYDVKM. V lost 5 bases to trimming and J lost 7 bases; unmatched junction nucleotides: 13. CDR3 sequence: CASSPPARGRGEKLFF. CDR3 DNA sequence: TGTGCCAGCAGTCCACCGGCGAGGGGGCGCGGTGAAAAACTGTTTTTT.

This clone was picked up one time. The genes are TRBV28 and TRBJ1-3; the D gene is possibly TRBD1 (5 bases). Trimming took 6 bases from V and 2 from J, leaving 11 bases between them. Germline V gene lookup returns CDR1 MDHEN and CDR2 SYDVKM. The CDR3 totals 14 residues. The CDR3 DNA sequence: TGTGCCAGCAGAAATGGGGGGACTGGAAACACCATATATTTT. Residues: CASRNGGTGNTIYF.

V is TRBV5-1 and J is TRBJ2-1; a possible D gene is TRBD2 (6 bases). The germline gives CDR1 SGHRS, CDR2 YFSETQ. V was shortened by 0 bases and J by 6 bases, with 10 bases between the two germline ends. This CDR3 region has 14 residues. The CDR3 DNA sequence: TGCGCCAGCAGCTTGGTTCGTAGCGGCAATGAGCAGTTCTTC. Translating gives CASSLVRSGNEQFF.

The genes are TRBV29-1 and TRBJ2-3; no clear D. The germline CDR1 and CDR2 sequences are SQVTM and ANQGSEA. Trimming took 8 bases from V and 1 from J, leaving 13 bases between them. There are 13 residues in the CDR3. In nucleotides, the CDR3 is TGCAGCACCCTAGTTGGCGGCACAGATACGCAGTATTTT. It is translated as CSTLVGGTDTQYF.

The CDR3 nucleotides are TGTGCCAGCAGCCATGCGGACAGGGCGGGCGGGGAGCTGTTTTTT. Translating gives CASSHADRAGGELFF. The gene calls are TRBV4-2 and TRBJ2-2, with TRBD1 matching over 8 bases. Trimming at V came to 3 bases and at J to 7 bases, leaving 7 bases not matched to a gene. The CDR3 runs to 15 residues. The germline V gene encodes CDR1 LGHNA and CDR2 YNFKEQ.

This clone turned up a few times. V gene TRBV4-2 combines with J gene TRBJ2-5, with TRBD2 matching over 12 bases. CDR1 is LGHNA, CDR2 YNFKEQ, per germline. Trimming took 4 bases from V and 5 from J; bases not matched to a gene: 14. This CDR3 has 18 amino acids. The CDR3 bases are TGTGCCAGCAGCCGAGGTGGAGGGCGACTAGCGGGAGAGGAGACCCAGTACTTC. Its protein product is CASSRGGGRLAGEETQYF.